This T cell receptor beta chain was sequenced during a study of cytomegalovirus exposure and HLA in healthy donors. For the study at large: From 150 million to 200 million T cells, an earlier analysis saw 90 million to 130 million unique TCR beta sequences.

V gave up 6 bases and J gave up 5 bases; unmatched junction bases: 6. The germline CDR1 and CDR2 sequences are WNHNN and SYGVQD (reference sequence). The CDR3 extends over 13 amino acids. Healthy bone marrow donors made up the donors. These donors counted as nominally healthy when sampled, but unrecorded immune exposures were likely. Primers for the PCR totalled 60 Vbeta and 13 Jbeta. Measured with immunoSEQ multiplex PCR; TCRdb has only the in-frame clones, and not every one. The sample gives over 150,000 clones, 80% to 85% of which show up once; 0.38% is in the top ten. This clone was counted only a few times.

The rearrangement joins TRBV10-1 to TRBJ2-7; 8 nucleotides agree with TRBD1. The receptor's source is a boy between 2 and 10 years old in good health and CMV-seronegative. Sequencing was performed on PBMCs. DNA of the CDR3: TGCGCCAGCAGCGCACCGGACAGGGACGAGCAGTACTTC. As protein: CASSAPDRDEQYF.